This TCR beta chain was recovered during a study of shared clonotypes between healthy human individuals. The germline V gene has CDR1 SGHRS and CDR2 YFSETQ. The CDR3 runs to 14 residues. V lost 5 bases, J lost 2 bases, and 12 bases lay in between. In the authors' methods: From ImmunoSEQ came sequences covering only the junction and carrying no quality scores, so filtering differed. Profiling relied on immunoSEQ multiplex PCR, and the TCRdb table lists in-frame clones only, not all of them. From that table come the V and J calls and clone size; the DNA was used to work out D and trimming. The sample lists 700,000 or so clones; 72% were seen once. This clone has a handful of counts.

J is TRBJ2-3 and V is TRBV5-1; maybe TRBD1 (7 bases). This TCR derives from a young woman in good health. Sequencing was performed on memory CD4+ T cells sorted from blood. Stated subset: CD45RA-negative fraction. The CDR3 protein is CASSTGDSTDTQYF. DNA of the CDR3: TGCGCCAGCAGTACAGGGGACTCCACAGATACGCAGTATTTT.